The entry that follows covers one TCR beta chain sequence. Its antigen is not known. J lost 6 bases, V lost 7 bases, and 9 bases had no gene match. The CDR3 totals 14 residues. In germline, CDR1 is SGHAT, CDR2 FQNNGV. This record belongs to a study of beta chain features in type 1 diabetes. Overall study results and limits: All four CD4+ subsets from Type 1 diabetes patients carried moderately but significantly shorter TCRB CDR3s. Compared to healthy donors, patients appeared to have naive, central memory and Treg TCRB repertoires that were more alike.

The sequenced template was cDNA made from the entire isolated RNA. Libraries were prepared by immunoSEQ multiplex PCR; TCRdb keeps only in-frame clonotypes and omits some of them. The sample lists hundreds of thousands of clones; roughly a sixth were seen once. The material sequenced was naive CD4+ T cells from blood. The TCR comes from a man younger than 35 in good health. J is TRBJ2-1 and V is TRBV11-2; 7 bases line up with TRBD2. The CDR3 nucleotides read TGTGCCAGCAAAATAGGGCTAGCGGCCAATGAGCAGTTCTTC. Protein sequence: CASKIGLAANEQFF.